This is a list of T cell receptor beta chains from one sample in a study of blood T cell repertoires in COVID-19. TCRdb's copy holds only in-frame clones and misses some; the assay was immunoSEQ multiplex PCR. The table has some 50,000 clones, roughly 84% seen once. Sequenced input: peripheral blood. The receptors shown here come from a man between 45 and 60 years old with acute or convalescent COVID-19. Each CDR3 is given with its conserved first and last residue. Each record gives: J gene, clone size, D gene, V gene, CDR3 DNA, CDR3 protein. D genes are given only for firm matches. Clone size is given for some rows only: seen once, a few or many times, or a class if the clone is expanded.

j_gene: TRBJ2-2; abundance: .; d_gene: TRBD1; v_gene: TRBV12-5; CDR3nt: TGTGCTAGTGGTTTGGTACAACGGGACAGGGGGAACACCGGGGAGCTGTTTTTT; CDR3aa: CASGLVQRDRGNTGELFF
j_gene: TRBJ1-1; abundance: once; d_gene: TRBD1; v_gene: TRBV28; CDR3nt: TGTGCCAGCAGTTTCGGACAGGGGGCCTACACTGAAGCTTTCTTT; CDR3aa: CASSFGQGAYTEAFF
j_gene: TRBJ2-1; abundance: .; d_gene: .; v_gene: TRBV4-2; CDR3nt: TGTGCCAGCAGCCCAGGACTCAATAATGAGCAGTTCTTC; CDR3aa: CASSPGLNNEQFF
j_gene: TRBJ2-5; abundance: .; d_gene: .; v_gene: TRBV6-5; CDR3nt: TGTGCCAGCAGCCGGGGAACCAATCAAGAGACCCAGTACTTC; CDR3aa: CASSRGTNQETQYF
j_gene: TRBJ2-2; abundance: .; d_gene: .; v_gene: TRBV20-1; CDR3nt: TGCAGTGCTAGTGGGTGGGAGTCGACCGGGGAGCTGTTTTTT; CDR3aa: CSASGWESTGELFF
j_gene: TRBJ1-4; abundance: .; d_gene: TRBD1; v_gene: TRBV28; CDR3nt: TGTGCCAGCAGTTTAAGGGACAGGGACGAAAAACTGTTTTTT; CDR3aa: CASSLRDRDEKLFF
j_gene: TRBJ2-1; abundance: .; d_gene: .; v_gene: TRBV7-9; CDR3nt: TGTGCCAGCAGCTTAGAAATTAGCGGCAATGAGCAGTTCTTC; CDR3aa: CASSLEISGNEQFF
j_gene: TRBJ2-3; abundance: .; d_gene: .; v_gene: TRBV27; CDR3nt: TGTGCCAGCAGTTTAGCGATTCCCCTAGCGAGCACAGATACGCAGTATTTT; CDR3aa: CASSLAIPLASTDTQYF
j_gene: TRBJ1-2; abundance: .; d_gene: TRBD1; v_gene: TRBV7-9; CDR3nt: TGTGCCAGCAGCCTAGGACAGGGATCGGCTAACTATGGCTACACCTTC; CDR3aa: CASSLGQGSANYGYTF
j_gene: TRBJ1-2; abundance: .; d_gene: .; v_gene: TRBV28; CDR3nt: TGTGCCAGCAGTTTGAGACAGCACTATGGCTACACCTTC; CDR3aa: CASSLRQHYGYTF
j_gene: TRBJ1-2; abundance: .; d_gene: .; v_gene: TRBV2; CDR3nt: TGTGCCAGCAGTGATATCACACCTTCTGACTATGGCTACACCTTC; CDR3aa: CASSDITPSDYGYTF
j_gene: TRBJ2-3; abundance: .; d_gene: TRBD2; v_gene: TRBV4-1; CDR3nt: TGCGCCAGCAGCCAAGGAAGCGGGGGGGCCGCAGATACGCAGTATTTT; CDR3aa: CASSQGSGGAADTQYF
j_gene: TRBJ1-5; abundance: .; d_gene: .; v_gene: TRBV7-2; CDR3nt: TGTGCCAGCAGCCTGAGTCGGGGAGACGATCAGCCCCAGCATTTT; CDR3aa: CASSLSRGDDQPQHF
j_gene: TRBJ1-5; abundance: .; d_gene: .; v_gene: TRBV6-2/TRBV6-3; CDR3nt: TGTGCCAGCAGTTACGGGTCGGGCAGGGGCCTACAATATAGCAATCAGCCCCAGCATTTT; CDR3aa: CASSYGSGRGLQYSNQPQHF
j_gene: TRBJ2-1; abundance: .; d_gene: .; v_gene: TRBV7-2; CDR3nt: TGTGCCAGCAGCCAATCGGGGGTCCGGGAGCAGTTCTTC; CDR3aa: CASSQSGVREQFF
j_gene: TRBJ2-3; abundance: .; d_gene: .; v_gene: TRBV29-1; CDR3nt: TGCAGCGTTGACAGGGGGACTAGCACAGATACGCAGTATTTT; CDR3aa: CSVDRGTSTDTQYF
j_gene: TRBJ1-4; abundance: .; d_gene: TRBD1; v_gene: TRBV30; CDR3nt: TGTGCCTGGAATTTAGGGACAGTTAATGAAAAACTGTTTTTT; CDR3aa: CAWNLGTVNEKLFF
j_gene: TRBJ2-1; abundance: .; d_gene: .; v_gene: TRBV19; CDR3nt: TGTGCCAGTAATCGACAGGAGAGCTCCTACAATGAGCAGTTCTTC; CDR3aa: CASNRQESSYNEQFF
j_gene: TRBJ1-2; abundance: .; d_gene: .; v_gene: TRBV4-1; CDR3nt: TGCGCCAGCAGCCAGCCAGGGGTACAGGGCTATGGCTACACCTTC; CDR3aa: CASSQPGVQGYGYTF
j_gene: TRBJ2-7; abundance: .; d_gene: .; v_gene: TRBV5-8; CDR3nt: TGTGCCAGCAGCCGCAGGAACTCCTACGAGCAGTACTTC; CDR3aa: CASSRRNSYEQYF
j_gene: TRBJ1-3; abundance: .; d_gene: TRBD1; v_gene: TRBV18; CDR3nt: TGTGCCAGCTCACCCCTGGTGACAGGGGACTCTGGAAACACCATATATTTT; CDR3aa: CASSPLVTGDSGNTIYF
j_gene: TRBJ1-6; abundance: .; d_gene: .; v_gene: TRBV5-1; CDR3nt: TGCGCCAGCAGCTTGGGACAGTCCTATAATTCACCCCTCCACTTT; CDR3aa: CASSLGQSYNSPLHF
j_gene: TRBJ2-7; abundance: few; d_gene: TRBD2; v_gene: TRBV5-4; CDR3nt: TGTGCCAGCAGCCTACTAGCGAGCGAGCAGTACTTC; CDR3aa: CASSLLASEQYF
j_gene: TRBJ1-5; abundance: .; d_gene: TRBD1; v_gene: TRBV9; CDR3nt: TGTGCCAGCAGCTCCGACAGGGCCGATCAGCCCCAGCATTTT; CDR3aa: CASSSDRADQPQHF
j_gene: TRBJ1-2; abundance: .; d_gene: .; v_gene: TRBV30; CDR3nt: TGTGCCTGGAGTACTGGGACATCAGGGGCTGGCTACACCTTC; CDR3aa: CAWSTGTSGAGYTF
j_gene: TRBJ1-4; abundance: .; d_gene: .; v_gene: TRBV27; CDR3nt: TGTGCCAGCAGTTTTCGTGAAAAACTGTTTTTT; CDR3aa: CASSFREKLFF
j_gene: TRBJ2-5; abundance: .; d_gene: .; v_gene: TRBV18; CDR3nt: TGTGCCAGCTCACCACGAGGATCCCAAGAGACCCAGTACTTC; CDR3aa: CASSPRGSQETQYF
j_gene: TRBJ1-2; abundance: .; d_gene: TRBD1; v_gene: TRBV7-9; CDR3nt: TGTGCCAGCAGCTCACAGGGGGCCAACTACCGGGTGGGTGGCTACACCTTC; CDR3aa: CASSSQGANYRVGGYTF
j_gene: TRBJ2-3; abundance: .; d_gene: TRBD2; v_gene: TRBV18; CDR3nt: TGTGCCAGCTCACCACGGAGCGGGGGGGCTGGAGATACGCAGTATTTT; CDR3aa: CASSPRSGGAGDTQYF